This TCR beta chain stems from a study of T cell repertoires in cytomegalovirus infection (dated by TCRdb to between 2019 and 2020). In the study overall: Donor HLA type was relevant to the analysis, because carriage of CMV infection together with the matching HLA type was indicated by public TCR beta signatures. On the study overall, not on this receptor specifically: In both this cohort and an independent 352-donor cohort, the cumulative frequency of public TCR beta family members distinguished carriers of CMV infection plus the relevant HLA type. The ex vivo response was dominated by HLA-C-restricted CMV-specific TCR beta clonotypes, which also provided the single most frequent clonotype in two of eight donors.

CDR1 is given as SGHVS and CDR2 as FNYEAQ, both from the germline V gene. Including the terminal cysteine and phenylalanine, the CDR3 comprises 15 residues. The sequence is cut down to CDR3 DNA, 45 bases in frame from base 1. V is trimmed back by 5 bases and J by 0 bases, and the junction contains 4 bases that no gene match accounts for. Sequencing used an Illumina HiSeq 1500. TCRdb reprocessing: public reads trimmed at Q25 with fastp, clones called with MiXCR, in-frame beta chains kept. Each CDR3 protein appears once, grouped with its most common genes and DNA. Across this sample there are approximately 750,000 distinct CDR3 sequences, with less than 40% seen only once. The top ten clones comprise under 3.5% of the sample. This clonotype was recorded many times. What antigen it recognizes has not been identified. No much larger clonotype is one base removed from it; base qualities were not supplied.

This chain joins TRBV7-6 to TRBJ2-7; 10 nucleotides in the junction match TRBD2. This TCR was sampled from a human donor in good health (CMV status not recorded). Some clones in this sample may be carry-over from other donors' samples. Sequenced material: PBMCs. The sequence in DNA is TGTGCCAGCAGCCTAACTAGCGGGGACTCCTACGAGCAGTACTTC. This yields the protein CASSLTSGDSYEQYF.